This T cell receptor beta chain was found in a study of CD8+CD57+ T cells in acquired aplastic anemia. Study overall: On average, sorted CD4+ and CD8+ cells gave 2.5 to 4 ug of DNA. Study outcomes and limitations: Significant differences in CD8+ Simpson's diversity were not observed between patients and controls. Some 31 CD8+ CDR3 sequences were shared between patients and controls.

This clonotype appeared many times. Its antigen is unidentified. By flow cytometry, patients selected for sequencing had shown an expansion of CD8+CD57+ cells. Diagnosis of severe acquired aplastic anemia applied to all patients. According to the study, genomic DNA was the template for TCR beta VDJ and CDR3 profiling. TCRdb reprocessed the reads via MiXCR and lists one record per CDR3 protein. Here the sample spans some 200,000 distinct CDR3 sequences, 40% to 55% being singletons. The specimen sequenced was sorted CD4+, CD8+, or CD8+CD57+ T cells (not recorded which) from PBMCs. The receptor was isolated from a human donor with aplastic anemia.

The CDR3 DNA reads as TGCGCCAGCAGCCAAGTTCCAGGGGGCTTCAACGAGCAGTACTTC. This codes for CASSQVPGGFNEQYF. The gene calls are TRBV4-1 and TRBJ2-7; 8 positions agree with TRBD1. The CDR3 loop spans 15 amino acids. The germline gives CDR1 MGHRA, CDR2 YSYEKL. The V gene end was trimmed by 1 base and the J gene end by 5 bases; junction bases not matched to a gene: 7.